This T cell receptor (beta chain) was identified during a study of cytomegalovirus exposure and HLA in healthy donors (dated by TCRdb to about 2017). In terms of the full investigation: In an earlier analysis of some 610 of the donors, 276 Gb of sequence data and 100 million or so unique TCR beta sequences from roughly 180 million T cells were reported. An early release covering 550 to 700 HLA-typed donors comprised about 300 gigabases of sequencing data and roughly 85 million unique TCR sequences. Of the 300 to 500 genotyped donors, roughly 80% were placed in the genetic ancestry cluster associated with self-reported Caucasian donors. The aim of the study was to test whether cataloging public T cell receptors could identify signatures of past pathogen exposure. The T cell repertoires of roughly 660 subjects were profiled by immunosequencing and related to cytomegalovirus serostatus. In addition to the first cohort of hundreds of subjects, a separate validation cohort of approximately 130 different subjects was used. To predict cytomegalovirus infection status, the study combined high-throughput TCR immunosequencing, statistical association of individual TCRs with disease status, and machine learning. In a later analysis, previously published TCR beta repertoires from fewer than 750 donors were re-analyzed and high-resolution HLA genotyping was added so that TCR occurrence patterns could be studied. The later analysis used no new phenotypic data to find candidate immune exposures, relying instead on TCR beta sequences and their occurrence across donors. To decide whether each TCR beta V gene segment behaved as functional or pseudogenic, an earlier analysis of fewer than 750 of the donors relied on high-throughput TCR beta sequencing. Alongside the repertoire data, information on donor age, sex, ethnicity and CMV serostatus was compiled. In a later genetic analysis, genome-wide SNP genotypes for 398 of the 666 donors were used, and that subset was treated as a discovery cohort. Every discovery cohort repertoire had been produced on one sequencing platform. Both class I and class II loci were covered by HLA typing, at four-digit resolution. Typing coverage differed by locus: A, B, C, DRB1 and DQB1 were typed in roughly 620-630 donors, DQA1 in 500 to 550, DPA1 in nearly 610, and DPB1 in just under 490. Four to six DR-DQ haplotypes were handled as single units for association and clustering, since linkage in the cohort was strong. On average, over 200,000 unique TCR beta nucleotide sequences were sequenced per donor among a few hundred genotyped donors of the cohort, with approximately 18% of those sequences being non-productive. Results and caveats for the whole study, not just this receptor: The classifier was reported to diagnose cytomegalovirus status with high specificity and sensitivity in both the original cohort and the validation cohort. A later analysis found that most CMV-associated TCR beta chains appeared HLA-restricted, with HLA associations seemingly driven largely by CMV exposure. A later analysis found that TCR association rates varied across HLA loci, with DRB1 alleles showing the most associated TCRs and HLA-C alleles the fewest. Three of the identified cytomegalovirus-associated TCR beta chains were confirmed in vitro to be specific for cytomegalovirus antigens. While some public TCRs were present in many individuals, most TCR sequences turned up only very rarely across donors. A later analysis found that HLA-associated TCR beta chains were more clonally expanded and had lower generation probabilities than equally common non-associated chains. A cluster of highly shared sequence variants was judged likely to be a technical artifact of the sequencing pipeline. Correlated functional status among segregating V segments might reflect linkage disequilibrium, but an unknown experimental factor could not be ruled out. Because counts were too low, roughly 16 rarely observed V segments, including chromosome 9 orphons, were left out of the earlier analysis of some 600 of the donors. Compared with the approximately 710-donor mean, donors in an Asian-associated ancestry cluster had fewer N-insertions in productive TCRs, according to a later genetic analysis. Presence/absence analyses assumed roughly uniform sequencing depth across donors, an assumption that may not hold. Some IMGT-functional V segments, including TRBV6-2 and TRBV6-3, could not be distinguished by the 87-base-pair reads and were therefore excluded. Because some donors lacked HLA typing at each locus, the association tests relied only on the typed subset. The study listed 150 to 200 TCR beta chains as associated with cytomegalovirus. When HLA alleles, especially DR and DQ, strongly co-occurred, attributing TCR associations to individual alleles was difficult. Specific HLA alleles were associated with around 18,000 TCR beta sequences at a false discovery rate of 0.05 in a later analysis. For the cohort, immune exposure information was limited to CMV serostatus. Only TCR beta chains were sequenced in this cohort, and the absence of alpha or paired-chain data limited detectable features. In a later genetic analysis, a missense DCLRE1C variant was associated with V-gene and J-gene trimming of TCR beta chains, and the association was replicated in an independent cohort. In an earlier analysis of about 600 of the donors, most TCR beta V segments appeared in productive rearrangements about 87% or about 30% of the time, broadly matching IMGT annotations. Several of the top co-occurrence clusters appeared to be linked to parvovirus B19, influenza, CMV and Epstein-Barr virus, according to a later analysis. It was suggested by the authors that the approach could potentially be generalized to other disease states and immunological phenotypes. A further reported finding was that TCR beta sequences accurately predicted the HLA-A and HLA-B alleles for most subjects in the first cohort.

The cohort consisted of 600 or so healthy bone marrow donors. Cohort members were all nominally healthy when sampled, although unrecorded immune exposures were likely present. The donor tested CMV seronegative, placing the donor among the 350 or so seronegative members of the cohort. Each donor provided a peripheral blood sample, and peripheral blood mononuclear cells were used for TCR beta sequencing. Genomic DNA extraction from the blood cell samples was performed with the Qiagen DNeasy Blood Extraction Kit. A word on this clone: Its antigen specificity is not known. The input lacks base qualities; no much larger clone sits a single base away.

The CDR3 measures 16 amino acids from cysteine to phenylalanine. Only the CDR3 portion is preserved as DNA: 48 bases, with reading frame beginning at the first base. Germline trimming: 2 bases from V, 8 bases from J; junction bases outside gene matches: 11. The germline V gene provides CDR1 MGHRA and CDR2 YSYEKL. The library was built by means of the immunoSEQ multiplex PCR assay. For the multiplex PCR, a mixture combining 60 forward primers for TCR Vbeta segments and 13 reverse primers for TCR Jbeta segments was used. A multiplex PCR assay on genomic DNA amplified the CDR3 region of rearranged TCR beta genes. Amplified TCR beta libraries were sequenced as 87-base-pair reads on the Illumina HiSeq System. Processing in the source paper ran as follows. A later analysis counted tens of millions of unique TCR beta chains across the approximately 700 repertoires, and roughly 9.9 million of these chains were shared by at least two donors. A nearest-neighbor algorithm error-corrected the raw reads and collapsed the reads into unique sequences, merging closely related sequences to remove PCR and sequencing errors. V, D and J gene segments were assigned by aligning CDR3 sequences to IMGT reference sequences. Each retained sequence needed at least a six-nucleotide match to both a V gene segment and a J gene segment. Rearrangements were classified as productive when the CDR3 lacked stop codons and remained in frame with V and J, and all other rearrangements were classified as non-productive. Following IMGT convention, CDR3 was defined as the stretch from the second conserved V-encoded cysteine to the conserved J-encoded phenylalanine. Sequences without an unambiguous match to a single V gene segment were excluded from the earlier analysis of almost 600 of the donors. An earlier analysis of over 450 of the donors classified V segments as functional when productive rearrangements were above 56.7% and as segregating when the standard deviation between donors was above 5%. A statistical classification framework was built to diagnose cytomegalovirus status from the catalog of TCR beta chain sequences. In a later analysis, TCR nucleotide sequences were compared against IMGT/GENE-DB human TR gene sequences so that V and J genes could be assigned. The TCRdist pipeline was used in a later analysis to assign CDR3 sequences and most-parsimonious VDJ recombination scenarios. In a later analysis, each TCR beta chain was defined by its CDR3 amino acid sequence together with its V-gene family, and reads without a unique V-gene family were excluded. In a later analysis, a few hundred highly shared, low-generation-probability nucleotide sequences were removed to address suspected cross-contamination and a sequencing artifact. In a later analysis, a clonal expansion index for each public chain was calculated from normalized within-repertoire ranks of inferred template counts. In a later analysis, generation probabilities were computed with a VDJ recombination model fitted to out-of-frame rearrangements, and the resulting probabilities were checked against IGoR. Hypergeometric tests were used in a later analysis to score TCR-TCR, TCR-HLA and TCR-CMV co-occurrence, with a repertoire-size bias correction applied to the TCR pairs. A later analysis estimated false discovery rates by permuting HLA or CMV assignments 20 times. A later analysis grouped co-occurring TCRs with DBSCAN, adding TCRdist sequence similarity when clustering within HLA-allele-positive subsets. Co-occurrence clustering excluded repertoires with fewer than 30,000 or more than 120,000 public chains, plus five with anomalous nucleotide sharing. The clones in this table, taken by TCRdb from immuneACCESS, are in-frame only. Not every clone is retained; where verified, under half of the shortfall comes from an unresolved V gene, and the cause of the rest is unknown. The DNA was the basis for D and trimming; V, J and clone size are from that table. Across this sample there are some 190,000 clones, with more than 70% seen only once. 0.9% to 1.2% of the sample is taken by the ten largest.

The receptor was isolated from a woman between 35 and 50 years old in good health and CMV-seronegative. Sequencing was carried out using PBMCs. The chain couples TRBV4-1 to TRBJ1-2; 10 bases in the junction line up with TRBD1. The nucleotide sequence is TGCGCCAGCAGCCAATCTCCCGTCGGGGACAGGGGAGGCTACACCTTC. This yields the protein CASSQSPVGDRGGYTF.